The rows below give T cell receptor beta chains drawn from one sample of a study of shared clonotypes between healthy human individuals. The table came from immunoSEQ multiplex PCR; TCRdb's copy has only in-frame clones and leaves some out. The table has about 2.4 million clones, over 85% seen once; the top ten hold about 0.39%. The specimen sequenced was naive CD4+ T cells from PBMCs. The receptors originated from a man aged 18 to 29 in good health. Some clones in this sample may be carry-over from other donors' samples. The CDR3 runs from the conserved cysteine through the conserved F or W.

v_gene: TRBV19; CDR3aa: CASSMGLAGLTGELFF
v_gene: TRBV11-2; CDR3aa: CASSLTTGGNYGYTF
v_gene: TRBV6-5; CDR3aa: CASTQAGGGYGYTF
v_gene: TRBV2; CDR3aa: CATLGSTGELFF
v_gene: TRBV5-1; CDR3aa: CASSIDRRNYNEQFF
v_gene: TRBV18; CDR3aa: CASSPAGGETQYF
v_gene: TRBV5-1; CDR3aa: CASSEGQPRLNTEAFF
v_gene: TRBV5-1; CDR3aa: CASSLLPSETQYF
v_gene: TRBV10-1; CDR3aa: CASSEPDRGTDTQYF
v_gene: TRBV11-2; CDR3aa: CASSLAGPYSNQPQHF
v_gene: TRBV28; CDR3aa: CASSSGGVIYEQYF
v_gene: TRBV9; CDR3aa: CASSGLHSGSYNEQFF
v_gene: TRBV9; CDR3aa: CASSVARGSSNEQFF
v_gene: TRBV10-3; CDR3aa: CAISFELANGYTF
v_gene: TRBV28; CDR3aa: CASSLRETQYF
v_gene: TRBV14; CDR3aa: CASSRDRGGRYNEQFF
v_gene: TRBV7-9; CDR3aa: CASSLEIGREETQYF
v_gene: TRBV4-1; CDR3aa: CARIRTAMNTEAFF
v_gene: TRBV7-9; CDR3aa: CASSFVGEQYF
v_gene: TRBV30; CDR3aa: CAWSEGTGVMNTEAFF
v_gene: TRBV15; CDR3aa: CATSGQDKTGANVLTF
v_gene: TRBV2; CDR3aa: CASSRLAASYEQYF
v_gene: TRBV4-2; CDR3aa: CATASGKSTDTQYF
v_gene: TRBV28; CDR3aa: CASSLRAGVGEQFF